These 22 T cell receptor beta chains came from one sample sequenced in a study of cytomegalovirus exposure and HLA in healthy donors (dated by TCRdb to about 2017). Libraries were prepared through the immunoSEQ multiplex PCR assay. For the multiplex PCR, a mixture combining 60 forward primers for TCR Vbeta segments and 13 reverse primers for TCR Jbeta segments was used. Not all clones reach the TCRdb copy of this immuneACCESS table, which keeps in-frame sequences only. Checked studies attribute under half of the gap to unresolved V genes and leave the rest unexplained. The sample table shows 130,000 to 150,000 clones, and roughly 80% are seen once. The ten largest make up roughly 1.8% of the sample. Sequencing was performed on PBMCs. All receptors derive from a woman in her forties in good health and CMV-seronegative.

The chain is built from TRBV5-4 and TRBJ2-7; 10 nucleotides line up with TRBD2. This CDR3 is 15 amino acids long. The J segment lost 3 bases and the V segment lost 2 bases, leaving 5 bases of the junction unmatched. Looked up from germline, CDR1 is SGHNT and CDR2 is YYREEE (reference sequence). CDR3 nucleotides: TGTGCCAGCAGCTTAATACTAGCGGGAAACTACGAGCAGTACTTC. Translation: CASSLILAGNYEQYF.

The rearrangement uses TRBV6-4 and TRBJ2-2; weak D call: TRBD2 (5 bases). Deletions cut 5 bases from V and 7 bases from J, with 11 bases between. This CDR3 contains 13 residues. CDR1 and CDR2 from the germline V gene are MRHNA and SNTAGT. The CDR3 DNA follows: TGTGCCAGCAGTCAATCTCGGGGCGGGGAGCTGTTTTTT. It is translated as CASSQSRGGELFF.

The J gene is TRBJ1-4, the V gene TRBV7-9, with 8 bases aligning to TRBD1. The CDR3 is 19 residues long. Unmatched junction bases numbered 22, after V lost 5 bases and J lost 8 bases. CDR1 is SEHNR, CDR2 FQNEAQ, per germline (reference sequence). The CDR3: CASSPLVGQAIQGGEKLFF. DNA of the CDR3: TGTGCCAGCAGCCCACTCGTGGGACAGGCCATCCAAGGAGGCGAAAAACTGTTTTTT.

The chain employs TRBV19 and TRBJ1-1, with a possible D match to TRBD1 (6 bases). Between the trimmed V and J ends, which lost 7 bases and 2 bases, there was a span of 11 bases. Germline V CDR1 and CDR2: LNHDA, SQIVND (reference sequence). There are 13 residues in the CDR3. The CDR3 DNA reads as TGTGCCAGTAAGGACAGAATAAACACTGAAGCTTTCTTT. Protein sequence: CASKDRINTEAFF.

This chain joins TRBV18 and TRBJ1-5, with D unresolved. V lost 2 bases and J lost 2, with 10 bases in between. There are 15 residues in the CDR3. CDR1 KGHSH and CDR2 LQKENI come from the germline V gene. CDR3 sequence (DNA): TGTGCCAGCTCACCAGTTGACGCGGGCAATCAGCCCCAGCATTTT. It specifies CASSPVDAGNQPQHF.

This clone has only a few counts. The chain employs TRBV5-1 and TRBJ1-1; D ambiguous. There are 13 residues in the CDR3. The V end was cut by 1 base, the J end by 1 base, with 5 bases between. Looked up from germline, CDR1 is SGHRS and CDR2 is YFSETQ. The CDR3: CASSLTRNTEAFF. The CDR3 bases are TGCGCCAGCAGCTTGACAAGGAACACTGAAGCTTTCTTT.

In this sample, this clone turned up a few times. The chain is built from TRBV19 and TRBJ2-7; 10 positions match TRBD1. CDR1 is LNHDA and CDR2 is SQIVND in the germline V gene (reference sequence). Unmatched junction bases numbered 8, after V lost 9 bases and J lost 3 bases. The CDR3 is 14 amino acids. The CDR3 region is CASDPGQGLYEQYF. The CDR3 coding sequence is TGTGCCAGCGACCCGGGACAGGGGCTCTACGAGCAGTACTTC.

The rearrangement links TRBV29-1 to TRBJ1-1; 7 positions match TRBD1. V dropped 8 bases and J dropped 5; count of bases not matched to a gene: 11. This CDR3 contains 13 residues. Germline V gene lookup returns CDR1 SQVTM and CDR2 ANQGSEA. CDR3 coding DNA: TGCAGCTCCCGGTGGAGGGGGCAGACTGAAGCTTTCTTT. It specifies CSSRWRGQTEAFF.

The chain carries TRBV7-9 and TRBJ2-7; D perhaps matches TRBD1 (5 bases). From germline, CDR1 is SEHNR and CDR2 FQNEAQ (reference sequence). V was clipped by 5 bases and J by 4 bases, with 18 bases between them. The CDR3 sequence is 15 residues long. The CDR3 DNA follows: TGTGCCAGCAGCCCCCTCCGCCAGGGTGAATACGAGCAGTACTTC. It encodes CASSPLRQGEYEQYF.

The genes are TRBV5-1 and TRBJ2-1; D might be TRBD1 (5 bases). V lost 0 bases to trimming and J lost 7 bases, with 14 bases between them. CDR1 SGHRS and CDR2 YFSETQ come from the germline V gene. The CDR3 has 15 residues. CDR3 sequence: CASSLDWGESNEQFF. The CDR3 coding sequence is TGCGCCAGCAGCTTGGACTGGGGCGAGTCGAATGAGCAGTTCTTC.

The CDR3 here is CASSAWTVTGNTIYF. The CDR3 region has the DNA TGTGCCAGCAGTGCTTGGACAGTCACTGGAAACACCATATATTTT. V is TRBV25-1 and J is TRBJ1-3; weak D call: TRBD1 (6 bases). Trimming left V 4 bases short and J 2 bases short, with 12 bases between. This CDR3 is 15 amino acids long. The germline V gene encodes CDR1 MGHDK and CDR2 SYGVNS.

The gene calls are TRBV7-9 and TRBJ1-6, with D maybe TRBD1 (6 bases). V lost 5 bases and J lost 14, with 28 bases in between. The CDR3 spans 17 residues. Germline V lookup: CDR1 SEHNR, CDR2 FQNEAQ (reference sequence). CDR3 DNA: TGTGCCAGCAGCGGCAGGGGTCAGGGTTTGCCCCCATGGGCCCTCCACTTT. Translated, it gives CASSGRGQGLPPWALHF.

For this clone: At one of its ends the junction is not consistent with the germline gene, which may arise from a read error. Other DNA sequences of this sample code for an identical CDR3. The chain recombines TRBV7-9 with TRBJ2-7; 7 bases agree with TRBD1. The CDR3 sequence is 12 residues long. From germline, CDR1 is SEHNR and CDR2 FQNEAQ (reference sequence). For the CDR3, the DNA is TGTTCCAGCAGCCAAACAGGGGACGAGCAGTACTTC. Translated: CSSSQTGDEQYF.

CDR3 sequence (DNA): TGTGCCACCAGCAGAGTTGGAGGGATCGATGGCTACACCTTC. This encodes CATSRVGGIDGYTF. The gene calls are TRBV15 and TRBJ1-2, with D unresolved. V lost 1 base and J lost 6, with 12 bases in between. This CDR3 comprises 14 residues. The germline CDR1 and CDR2 sequences are LNHNV and YYDKDF (reference sequence). Full variable domain (outside the CDR3, taken from reference TRBV15 and TRBJ1-2): DAMVIQNPRYQVTQFGKPVTLSCSQTLNHNVMYWYQQKSSQAPKLLFHYYDKDFNNEADTPDNFQSRRPNTSFCFLDIRSPGLGDTAMYLCATSRVGGIDGYTFGSGTRLTVV.

CDR3 coding DNA: TGTGCCAGCAGTACAAGTCGGCGGGGGGACCCCTACAATGAGCAGTTCTTC. Amino acid sequence: CASSTSRRGDPYNEQFF. The rearrangement links TRBV11-3 to TRBJ2-1, with 8 bases aligning to TRBD2. This CDR3 comprises 17 residues. J lost 2 bases, V lost 6 bases, and 12 bases had no gene match. Germline V gene sequence: CDR1 SGHNT, CDR2 YENEEA.

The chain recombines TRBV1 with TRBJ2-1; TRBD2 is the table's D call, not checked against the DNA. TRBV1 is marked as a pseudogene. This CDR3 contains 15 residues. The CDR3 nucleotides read TGCACCAGCCGGACTAGCGGGGGGGCCGGCAATGAGCAGTTCTTC. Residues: CTSRTSGGAGNEQFF.

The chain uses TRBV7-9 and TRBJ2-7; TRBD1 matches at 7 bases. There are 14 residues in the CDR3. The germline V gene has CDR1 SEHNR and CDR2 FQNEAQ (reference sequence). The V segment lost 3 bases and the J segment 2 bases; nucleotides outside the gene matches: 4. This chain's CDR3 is CASSLQGGPYEQYF. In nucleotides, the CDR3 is TGTGCCAGCAGCTTGCAAGGGGGCCCCTACGAGCAGTACTTC.

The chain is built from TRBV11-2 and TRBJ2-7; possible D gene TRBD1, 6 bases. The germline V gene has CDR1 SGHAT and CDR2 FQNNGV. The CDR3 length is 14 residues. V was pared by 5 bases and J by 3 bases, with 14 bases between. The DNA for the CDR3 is TGTGCCAGCAGCCAAGATAGGGGGTTCTACGAGCAGTACTTC. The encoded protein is CASSQDRGFYEQYF.

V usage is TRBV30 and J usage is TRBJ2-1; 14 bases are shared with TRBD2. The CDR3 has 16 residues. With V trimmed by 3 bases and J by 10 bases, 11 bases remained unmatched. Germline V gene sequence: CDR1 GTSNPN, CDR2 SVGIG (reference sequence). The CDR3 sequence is CAWRLFGTSGSGEQFF. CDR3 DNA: TGTGCCTGGAGGCTTTTCGGGACTAGCGGGAGTGGGGAGCAGTTCTTC. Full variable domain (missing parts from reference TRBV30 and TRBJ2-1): SQTIHQWPATLVQPVGSPLSLECTVEGTSNPNLYWYRQAAGRGLQLLFYSVGIGQISSEVPQNLSASRPQDRQFILSSKKLLLSDSGFYLCAWRLFGTSGSGEQFFGPGTRLTVL.

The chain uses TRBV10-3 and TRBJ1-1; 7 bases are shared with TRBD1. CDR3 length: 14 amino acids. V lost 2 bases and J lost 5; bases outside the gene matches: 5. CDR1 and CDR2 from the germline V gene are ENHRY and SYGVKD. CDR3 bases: TGTGCCATCAGTGAGATAGAGGGGGCAACTGAAGCTTTCTTT. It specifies CAISEIEGATEAFF.

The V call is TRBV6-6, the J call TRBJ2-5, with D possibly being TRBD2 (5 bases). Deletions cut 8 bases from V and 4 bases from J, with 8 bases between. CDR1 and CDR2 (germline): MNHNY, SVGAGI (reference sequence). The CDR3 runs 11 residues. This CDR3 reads CASSGRETQYF. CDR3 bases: TGTGCCAGCTCGGGGAGAGAGACCCAGTACTTC.

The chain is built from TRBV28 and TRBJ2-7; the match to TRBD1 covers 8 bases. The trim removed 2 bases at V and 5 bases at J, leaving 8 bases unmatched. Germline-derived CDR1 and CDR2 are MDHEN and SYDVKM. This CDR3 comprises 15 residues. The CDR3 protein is CASSLQGTGRHEQYF. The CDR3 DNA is TGTGCCAGCAGTTTACAGGGGACAGGTCGCCACGAGCAGTACTTC. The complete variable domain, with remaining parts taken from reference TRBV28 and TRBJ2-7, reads DVKVTQSSRYLVKRTGEKVFLECVQDMDHENMFWYRQDPGLGLRLIYFSYDVKMKEKGDIPEGYSVSREKKERFSLILESASTNQTSMYLCASSLQGTGRHEQYFGPGTRLTVT.